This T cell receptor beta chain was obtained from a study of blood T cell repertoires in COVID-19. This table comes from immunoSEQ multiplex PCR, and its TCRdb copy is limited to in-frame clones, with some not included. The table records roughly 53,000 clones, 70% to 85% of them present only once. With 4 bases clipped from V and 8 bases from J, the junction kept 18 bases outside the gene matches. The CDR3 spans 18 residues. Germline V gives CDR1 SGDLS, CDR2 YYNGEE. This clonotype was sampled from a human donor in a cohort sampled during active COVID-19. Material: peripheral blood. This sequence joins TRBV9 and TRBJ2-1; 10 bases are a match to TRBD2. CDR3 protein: CASSLQPSTAGGLDEQFF. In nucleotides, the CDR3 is TGTGCCAGCAGCCTACAACCATCTACAGCGGGAGGGCTGGATGAGCAGTTCTTC.